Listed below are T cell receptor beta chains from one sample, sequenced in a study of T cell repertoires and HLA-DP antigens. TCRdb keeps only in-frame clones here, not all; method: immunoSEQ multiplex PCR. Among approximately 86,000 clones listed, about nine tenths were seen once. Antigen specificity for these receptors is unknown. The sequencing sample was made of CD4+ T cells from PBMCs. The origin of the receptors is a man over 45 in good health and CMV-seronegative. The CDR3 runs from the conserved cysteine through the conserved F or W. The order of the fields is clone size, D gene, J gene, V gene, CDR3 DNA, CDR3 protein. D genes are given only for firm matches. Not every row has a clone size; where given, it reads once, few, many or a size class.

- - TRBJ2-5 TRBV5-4 TGTGCCAGCAGCTTGGTTACAGAAGAGACCCAGTACTTC CASSLVTEETQYF
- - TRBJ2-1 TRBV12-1 - CASSFAYSCESNEQFF
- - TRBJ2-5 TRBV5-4 TGTGCCAGCAGCTTGCCAGGAAGCAAACAAGAGACCCAGTACTTC CASSLPGSKQETQYF
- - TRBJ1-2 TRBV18 TGTGCCAGCTCACCACCTACAACAGGGCCCTATGGCTACACCTTC CASSPPTTGPYGYTF
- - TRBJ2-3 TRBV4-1 TGCGCCAGCAGCCAAGATTGGGGGGGGCACGTGGCAGATACGCAGTATTTT CASSQDWGGHVADTQYF
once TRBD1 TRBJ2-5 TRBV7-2 TGTGCCAGCAGCTTTACAGGGGGCGGTGAGACCCAGTACTTC CASSFTGGGETQYF
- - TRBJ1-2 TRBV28 TGTGCCAGCAGTACCGACTATGGCTACACCTTC CASSTDYGYTF
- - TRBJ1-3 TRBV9 TGTGCCAGCAGCCCCACAAGGACTCGTGGAAACACCATATATTTT CASSPTRTRGNTIYF
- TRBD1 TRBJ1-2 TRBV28 TGTGCCAGCAGTTTAGCTGGACAGGGCAGGGGCTATGGCTACACCTTC CASSLAGQGRGYGYTF
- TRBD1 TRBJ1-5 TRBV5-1 TGCGCCAGCAGCTTGGAAGGACAGGGGCATCAGCCCCAGCATTTT CASSLEGQGHQPQHF
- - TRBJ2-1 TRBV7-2 TGTGCCAGCAGCCTACCTACGGGCAGCACCCAAAAGGATGAGCAGTTCTTC CASSLPTGSTQKDEQFF
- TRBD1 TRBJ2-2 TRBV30 TGTGCCTCCGAGAGCAGGGGGACCGGGGAGCTGTTTTTT CASESRGTGELFF
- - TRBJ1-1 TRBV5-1 TGCGCCAGCAGCTTGCGGACGGATAACACTGAAGCTTTCTTT CASSLRTDNTEAFF
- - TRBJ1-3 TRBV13 TGTGCCAGCAGCTTGAGGTCTGGAAACACCATATATTTT CASSLRSGNTIYF
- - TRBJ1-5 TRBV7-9 TGTGCCAGCAGCTTAGGCCAGGGGAATCAGCCCCAGCATTTT CASSLGQGNQPQHF
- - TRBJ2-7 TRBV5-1 TGCGCCAGCAGCTTCGGGGTTGAGGGAAACGAGCAGTACTTC CASSFGVEGNEQYF
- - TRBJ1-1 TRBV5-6 TGTGCCAGCAGCCCGAGGGTGATGAACACTGAAGCTTTCTTT CASSPRVMNTEAFF
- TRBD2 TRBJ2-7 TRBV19 TGTGCCAGTAGTATTGCGGGGGGTACCTACGAGCAGTACTTC CASSIAGGTYEQYF
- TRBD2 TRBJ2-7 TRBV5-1 TGCGCCAGCAGCTCTAGCGGGACCTCCTACGAGCAGTACTTC CASSSSGTSYEQYF
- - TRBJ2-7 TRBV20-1 TGCAGTGCAGCCCTCTCCCACGAGCAGTACTTC CSAALSHEQYF
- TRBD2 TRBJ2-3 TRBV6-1 TGTGCCAGCAGTGAACCTAGCGGGAGGGCTCCAGATACGCAGTATTTT CASSEPSGRAPDTQYF
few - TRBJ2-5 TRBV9 TGTGCCAGCAGCGTAGAAGGGTCAGAGACCCAGTACTTC CASSVEGSETQYF
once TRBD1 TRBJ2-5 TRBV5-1 TGCGCCAGCAGCTTGGGGGGACAGGGGGCCCAAGAGACCCAGTACTTC CASSLGGQGAQETQYF